These 16 T cell receptor beta chains were all obtained from the same sample, sequenced in a study of CD4 T cell repertoires in COVID-19. Measured with immunoSEQ multiplex PCR; TCRdb has only the in-frame clones, and not every one. This repertoire shows 65,000 to 95,000 clones, 83% found once; its top ten account for roughly 0.58%. Material: CD4+ T cells from peripheral blood, obtained after recovery from COVID-19. These receptors all stem from a human donor who had COVID-19.

The chain employs TRBV9 and TRBJ2-7; TRBD2 matches 12 bases. The CDR3 totals 13 residues. After removal of 4 bases from V and 7 bases from J, the junction contained 3 bases not matched to a gene. The germline CDR1 and CDR2 sequences are SGDLS and YYNGEE. The CDR3 DNA follows: TGTGCCAGCAGCTTTGGGACTAGCGGGGAGCAGTACTTC. Amino acid sequence: CASSFGTSGEQYF.

The chain joins TRBV6-2 or TRBV6-3 to TRBJ2-7; unclear D gene. V was cut by 2 bases and J by 1 base, with 9 bases left in between. CDR1 and CDR2 (germline): MNHEY, SVGEGT. CDR3 length: 14 amino acids. This chain's CDR3 is CASSYVQISYEQYF. CDR3 in DNA: TGTGCCAGCAGTTACGTGCAGATTTCCTACGAGCAGTACTTC.

The J gene is TRBJ2-7, the V gene TRBV6-2 or TRBV6-3; 7 bases line up with TRBD2. CDR1 MNHEY and CDR2 SVGEGT come from the germline V gene. The V segment lost 2 bases and the J segment 0 bases; nucleotides outside the gene matches: 13. This CDR3 contains 18 residues. The DNA for the CDR3 is TGTGCCAGCAGTTACAGGTACGGGGCGCGGGGGTTCTCCTACGAGCAGTACTTC. Its translation is CASSYRYGARGFSYEQYF.

Here the CDR3 reads CASSTLGGVQETQYF. The CDR3, as DNA: TGCGCCAGCAGCACCCTAGGGGGGGTACAAGAGACCCAGTACTTC. The chain links TRBV5-1 to TRBJ2-5; possibly TRBD2 for D (7 bases). V lost 4 bases and J lost 2, with 15 bases in between. Looked up from germline, CDR1 is SGHRS and CDR2 is YFSETQ. The CDR3 has 15 amino acids.

In the case of this clone: The same CDR3 arises from other DNA sequences in this sample as well. This chain joins TRBV12-3 or TRBV12-4 and TRBJ2-3, with D unclear. The CDR3 length is 12 residues. The V gene lost 3 bases and the J gene lost 2 bases, with 3 bases spanning the gap. DNA for the CDR3: TGTGCCAGCAGTTTCTCCACAGATACGCAGTATTTT. As protein: CASSFSTDTQYF.

This chain connects TRBV6-6 to TRBJ2-6; the D gene is possibly TRBD2 (6 bases). The germline CDR1 and CDR2 sequences are MNHNY and SVGAGI (reference sequence). CDR3 length: 17 residues. V was shortened by 5 bases and J by 1 base, with 15 bases between the two germline ends. CDR3 sequence (DNA): TGTGCCAGCAGTCTTAGCGGCCTCATTTCTGGGGCCAACGTCCTGACTTTC. It yields the protein CASSLSGLISGANVLTF.

The chain uses TRBV6-5 and TRBJ1-1; D gene unclear. The CDR3 spans 13 residues. Trimming removed 5 bases from V and 3 bases from J, with 10 bases in between. CDR1 MNHEY and CDR2 SVGAGI come from the germline V gene. The CDR3 DNA is TGTGCCAGCAGTCGCGGACCAGACACTGAAGCTTTCTTT. Its translation is CASSRGPDTEAFF.

The V gene is TRBV6-5, the J gene TRBJ1-2, with TRBD1 identical over 7 bases. CDR3 length: 15 amino acids. Germline trimming cut 6 bases from V and 6 bases from J; bases unmatched to any gene: 13. Per germline, CDR1 MNHEY and CDR2 SVGAGI. The CDR3 region is CASSGRQGAPDGYTF. CDR3 bases: TGTGCCAGCAGCGGCCGACAGGGCGCCCCCGATGGCTACACCTTC.

This rearrangement joins TRBV4-2 to TRBJ2-1; D possibly uses TRBD1 or TRBD2 (7 bases each). The germline gives CDR1 LGHNA, CDR2 YNFKEQ. The V end was cut by 1 base, the J end by 3 bases, with 19 bases between. The CDR3 totals 18 residues. In DNA, the CDR3 is TGTGCCAGCAGCCAAGCCCAGGGGGGGGGAGCTGACTACAATGAGCAGTTCTTC. This encodes CASSQAQGGGADYNEQFF.

The gene calls are TRBV2 and TRBJ2-7, with D possibly TRBD2 on 5 matching bases. The germline V gene encodes CDR1 SNHLY and CDR2 FYNNEI. The CDR3 sequence is 12 residues long. Trimming took off 4 bases at V and 7 bases at J, with 11 bases between the two ends. The CDR3 DNA is TGTGCCAGCAGTGGGAGAGGGTGGGAGCAGTACTTC. As protein: CASSGRGWEQYF.

For this clone: Compared with germline, one end of the junction differs, possibly owing to a read error. This chain connects TRBV6-5 to TRBJ1-6; 7 nucleotides align to TRBD1. From germline, CDR1 is MNHEY and CDR2 SVGAGI. The CDR3 has 11 residues. The CDR3 protein is CASSYWGQPAF. The CDR3 nucleotides are TGTGCCAGCAGTTACTGGGGACAGCCTGCCTTT.

Comments on this clone: The sample has other DNA sequences that encode this CDR3 too. This chain links TRBV6-6 with TRBJ1-2; no definite D call. This CDR3 has 14 amino acids. Deletions cut 5 bases from V and 0 bases from J, with 10 bases between. Germline V gene lookup returns CDR1 MNHNY and CDR2 SVGAGI (reference sequence). The chain's CDR3 is CASSPNEANYGYTF. Written as DNA, the CDR3 is TGTGCCAGCAGTCCCAACGAAGCTAACTATGGCTACACCTTC.

This chain uses TRBV10-2 with TRBJ2-3; no firm D call. This CDR3 is built from 13 residues. Trimming shortened V by 4 bases and J by 0 bases, and 5 bases separated the two germline ends. CDR1 WSHSY and CDR2 SAAADI come from the germline V gene. The CDR3 is CASSGASTDTQYF. The CDR3 bases are TGCGCCAGCAGTGGGGCTAGCACAGATACGCAGTATTTT.

The CDR3 region is CSESTDTQYF. The CDR3 DNA reads as TGCAGTGAGTCCACAGATACGCAGTATTTT. The chain uses TRBV20-1 and TRBJ2-3; D is uncertain. Germline V gene data show CDR1 as DFQATT and CDR2 as SNEGSKA (reference sequence). The V end was cut by 7 bases, the J end by 2 bases, with 4 bases between. The CDR3 has 10 amino acids.

The chain carries TRBV5-4 and TRBJ2-7; D is tentatively TRBD1 or TRBD2 (5 bases each). Between the trimmed V and J ends, which lost 2 bases and 5 bases, there was a span of 23 bases. This CDR3 is 17 amino acids long. Germline V gene data show CDR1 as SGHNT and CDR2 as YYREEE (reference sequence). Here the CDR3 reads CASSFGGRTPIGDEQYF. Here the CDR3 DNA reads TGTGCCAGCAGCTTTGGGGGACGGACGCCAATTGGGGACGAGCAGTACTTC.

The genes are TRBV5-3 and TRBJ2-7; D ambiguous. TRBV5-3 is reported as an ORF; its role is uncertain. V shed 0 bases and J shed 3 bases, with 13 bases lying between them. There are 15 residues in the CDR3. The CDR3 spells CARSLGGRPHYEQYF. The CDR3 bases are TGTGCCAGAAGCTTGGGTGGCAGGCCGCACTACGAGCAGTACTTC.